This T cell receptor (beta chain) was found in a study of cytomegalovirus exposure and HLA in healthy donors. The PCR used 60 Vbeta and 13 Jbeta primers. Here immunoSEQ multiplex PCR was the method, and the copy in TCRdb shows in-frame clones only, minus some. The table includes 95,000 to 150,000 clones, over 70% detected once. This clone was observed a few times. The TCR comes from a woman aged 50 to 60 in good health and CMV-seronegative. Sequences were obtained from PBMCs.

CDR3 sequence reads: CASSLVQSWSYEQYF. Here the CDR3 DNA reads TGTGCCAGCAGCTTGGTACAGAGCTGGTCCTACGAGCAGTACTTC. The chain joins TRBV5-6 to TRBJ2-7; D uncertain. This CDR3 region has 15 residues. Germline CDR1 and CDR2: SGHDT and YYEEEE. Trimming stripped 0 bases from V and 1 base from J, with 11 bases between.